The rows below give T cell receptor beta chains drawn from one sample of a study of CD8 T cells in Susac syndrome. TCRdb used MiXCR to reprocess the immunoSEQ multiplex PCR reads, holding one entry per CDR3 protein. The sample has some 190,000 distinct CDR3 sequences; about 95% are singletons. Sequenced input: CD4+ T cells from PBMCs. These receptors came from a human donor with Susac syndrome. Each CDR3 is given with its conserved first and last residue. Fields, in order: CDR3 DNA, CDR3 protein, CDR3 length, clone size, J gene, D gene, V gene. D genes are given only for firm matches. Part of the rows lack a size; the others show once, few, many or a class for expanded clones.

TGTGCCAGCAGCTTGGTGCGGGGGGGGAGAGGAGAGCAGTACTTC | CASSLVRGGRGEQYF | 15 | - | TRBJ2-7 | TRBD2 | TRBV5-6
TGTGCCAGCTCGGACCCAGCAGGCCCCTACAATGAGCAGTTCTTC | CASSDPAGPYNEQFF | 15 | - | TRBJ2-1 | - | TRBV18
TGTGCCAGCAGTGAAGGATGGGACATTCAGTACTTC | CASSEGWDIQYF | 12 | - | TRBJ2-4 | - | TRBV2
TGCAGTGCTAGTGAGGACAGGGGCGCCATTGGCACAGATACGCAGTATTTT | CSASEDRGAIGTDTQYF | 17 | - | TRBJ2-3 | TRBD1 | TRBV20-1
TGTGCCAGCAGTGAGGAAGGGTCGGGCGAGACCCAGTACTTC | CASSEEGSGETQYF | 14 | - | TRBJ2-5 | - | TRBV25-1
TGTGCCAGCAGCCAAGTAAGGGGGTACTACGAGCAGTACTTC | CASSQVRGYYEQYF | 14 | - | TRBJ2-7 | - | TRBV3-1
TGCAGTGCTAGAGATCTGAACAGGGCCTCTGGAAACACCATATATTTT | CSARDLNRASGNTIYF | 16 | - | TRBJ1-3 | - | TRBV20-1
TGTGCCAGCAGCTTGGGACAGAATTTAGAGACCCAGTACTTC | CASSLGQNLETQYF | 14 | - | TRBJ2-5 | TRBD1 | TRBV11-2
TGTGCCAGCAGCTTAGGGGGCGCGGACGAAAAACTGTTTTTT | CASSLGGADEKLFF | 14 | - | TRBJ1-4 | TRBD1 | TRBV5-6
TGCAGTGCTACTCGGGACCTTTTGTACCAAGAGACCCAGTACTTC | CSATRDLLYQETQYF | 15 | - | TRBJ2-5 | - | TRBV20-1
TGTGCCAGCAGTCTTGGACAGAGTACATGGGGCACTGAAGCTTTCTTT | CASSLGQSTWGTEAFF | 16 | - | TRBJ1-1 | - | TRBV28
TGTGCCAGCTCACTAACCGGACAGTTCTTCAATCAGCCCCAGCATTTT | CASSLTGQFFNQPQHF | 16 | - | TRBJ1-5 | - | TRBV18
TGTGCCAGCACCTCCGCCCGGTTAGAGACCCAGTACTTC | CASTSARLETQYF | 13 | - | TRBJ2-5 | - | TRBV7-2
TGTGCCAGCAGCTTAGGAACAGAAGAGACCCAGTACTTC | CASSLGTEETQYF | 13 | - | TRBJ2-5 | - | TRBV7-8
TGCGCCAGCAGCTTGAATTTGGGGGGTTTCTACGAGCAGTACTTC | CASSLNLGGFYEQYF | 15 | - | TRBJ2-7 | - | TRBV5-1
TGTGCCAGCAGCCAAGTGAGACAGGCCTACAATGAGCAGTTCTTC | CASSQVRQAYNEQFF | 15 | - | TRBJ2-1 | - | TRBV3-1
TGTGCCAGCAGTTATGGACAGGGCAATGAAAAACTGTTTTTT | CASSYGQGNEKLFF | 14 | - | TRBJ1-4 | TRBD1 | TRBV12-3/TRBV12-4
TGTGCCAGTAGTATAAGGGGACACGTCAGAGAGACCCAGTACTTC | CASSIRGHVRETQYF | 15 | - | TRBJ2-5 | - | TRBV19
TGCAGCTCGCGGGCCACAGGAGAGACCCAGTACTTC | CSSRATGETQYF | 12 | - | TRBJ2-5 | - | TRBV29-1
TGTGCCAGCAGCCAAGATTCAGCCGATTCCCAGCCCCAGCATTTT | CASSQDSADSQPQHF | 15 | - | TRBJ1-5 | - | TRBV3-1
TGTGCCAGCAGCCAAGCCCAGGGAGGCCAGTTCCAAGAGACCCAGTACTTC | CASSQAQGGQFQETQYF | 17 | - | TRBJ2-5 | - | TRBV4-2
TGTGCCTGGAGCCCTAGTACCTACAATGAGCAGTTCTTC | CAWSPSTYNEQFF | 13 | - | TRBJ2-1 | - | TRBV30
TGCAGCGTTGAGTCCAGTTTTAGGGCCCAGTACTTC | CSVESSFRAQYF | 12 | once | TRBJ2-5 | - | TRBV29-1
TGTGCCAGCACCGTAAGATGGGGGAGAGACACTGAAGCTTTCTTT | CASTVRWGRDTEAFF | 15 | - | TRBJ1-1 | - | TRBV28
TGCAGTGCCTATATCGAAGTACCAGATACGCAGTATTTT | CSAYIEVPDTQYF | 13 | - | TRBJ2-3 | - | TRBV20-1
TGCAGCGTTGACCCCTCTGGGGCCAACGTCCTGACTTTC | CSVDPSGANVLTF | 13 | - | TRBJ2-6 | - | TRBV29-1
TGTGCCAGCAGCCCATCCGCCGAGGTTTTCAATCAGCCCCAGCATTTT | CASSPSAEVFNQPQHF | 16 | - | TRBJ1-5 | - | TRBV3-1
TGCAGTGCTAGGAGGGGAAGTCCTGGCACAGATACGCAGTATTTT | CSARRGSPGTDTQYF | 15 | once | TRBJ2-3 | - | TRBV20-1
TGCGCCAGCAGCCAAGAGGATGTGAACTATGGCTACACCTTC | CASSQEDVNYGYTF | 14 | few | TRBJ1-2 | - | TRBV4-1
TGCAGTGCTAGAGACATCGGGACAGGGGGCCACTACACCTTC | CSARDIGTGGHYTF | 14 | - | TRBJ1-2 | TRBD1 | TRBV20-1
TGTGCCAGCAGCAAAAAAGGGGGACAGGGGAGCAATGAGCAGTTCTTC | CASSKKGGQGSNEQFF | 16 | - | TRBJ2-1 | - | TRBV21-1
TGTGCCAGCGATAACCAGGGGGCAGATACGCAGTATTTT | CASDNQGADTQYF | 13 | - | TRBJ2-3 | TRBD1 | TRBV2
TGTGCCTGGAGTGCAGGGGTCCCTAATCAGCCCCAGCATTTT | CAWSAGVPNQPQHF | 14 | - | TRBJ1-5 | - | TRBV30
TGTGCCACCACCCGAGTTGGAAATGAGCAGTTCTTC | CATTRVGNEQFF | 12 | - | TRBJ2-1 | - | TRBV6-5
TGCAGTGCTAGCGACAGAGCCTATGAAGCTTTCTTT | CSASDRAYEAFF | 12 | - | TRBJ1-1 | - | TRBV20-1
TGTGCCAGCAGCTCTCCTGGGCCCGGGCGACGTGAGCAGTTCTTC | CASSSPGPGRREQFF | 15 | - | TRBJ2-1 | - | TRBV11-3
TGTGCCAGCTCACCAGGAGGGGTGAGGGGCTACACCTTC | CASSPGGVRGYTF | 13 | - | TRBJ1-2 | - | TRBV18
TGTGCCAGCAGCTCCCGACAGGGGTCCCTCTCCTACGAGCAGTACTTC | CASSSRQGSLSYEQYF | 16 | - | TRBJ2-7 | TRBD1 | TRBV7-2
TGTGCCAGCAGTCGGGACAGTAAGGGCTTTAATTCACCCCTCCACTTT | CASSRDSKGFNSPLHF | 16 | - | TRBJ1-6 | TRBD1 | TRBV6-1
TGTGCCAGCAGCTCCGCTGTGGAGAGAAGGACTGAAGCTTTCTTT | CASSSAVERRTEAFF | 15 | - | TRBJ1-1 | - | TRBV7-2
TGTGCCTGGAGTGTACCGGGGACCGGGGAGCTGTTTTTT | CAWSVPGTGELFF | 13 | - | TRBJ2-2 | - | TRBV30
TGTGCCAGCAGTTACTCCGTGGGAGAGGGCTCCTACAATGAGCAGTTCTTC | CASSYSVGEGSYNEQFF | 17 | - | TRBJ2-1 | - | TRBV6-2/TRBV6-3
TGTGCCAGCAGTTACTTGGCCGGGGGGTCAGATACGCAGTATTTT | CASSYLAGGSDTQYF | 15 | - | TRBJ2-3 | TRBD2 | TRBV6-5
TGCAGTGCTGAAGCCAGGGACAGGCAGGGAGAGACCCAGTACTTC | CSAEARDRQGETQYF | 15 | - | TRBJ2-5 | TRBD1 | TRBV20-1
TGTGCCAGCAGCCAAGGGTTCGGGGAGAGAGAGACCCAGTACTTC | CASSQGFGERETQYF | 15 | - | TRBJ2-5 | - | TRBV3-1
TGTGCCAGCAGAGGGACGGATAATTATGGCTACACCTTC | CASRGTDNYGYTF | 13 | once | TRBJ1-2 | - | TRBV6-5
TGTGCCAGCAGTTACGGCAGGGGACGGGGCGGACATGAGCAGTTCTTC | CASSYGRGRGGHEQFF | 16 | - | TRBJ2-1 | - | TRBV6-5
TGCGCCAGCAGCTTGGAAGGGGTTCCCCCCCAAGAGACCCAGTACTTC | CASSLEGVPPQETQYF | 16 | - | TRBJ2-5 | - | TRBV5-1
TGTGCCAGCAGTTTGAAGGCGGACTATAGCAATCAGCCCCAGCATTTT | CASSLKADYSNQPQHF | 16 | - | TRBJ1-5 | - | TRBV27
TGCGCCAGCAGCTTGGATAGGCCCAAGCAGGGGTCTTGCACCTTC | CASSLDRPKQGSCTF | 15 | once | TRBJ1-2 | - | TRBV5-1
TGTGCCAGCAGTTTAAGGGACAGGAACATTCCCTCTGGAAACACCATATATTTT | CASSLRDRNIPSGNTIYF | 18 | - | TRBJ1-3 | TRBD1 | TRBV12-3/TRBV12-4
TGTGCCAGCAGCCAAGATGGGAGCTGGTACGAGCAGTACTTC | CASSQDGSWYEQYF | 14 | - | TRBJ2-7 | - | TRBV3-1
TGCAGTGTCCCAGGACAGCCAGAAGCTTTCTTT | CSVPGQPEAFF | 11 | - | TRBJ1-1 | - | TRBV20-1
TGTGCCAGCAGTCAGCCGGGACAGGGAAGGAACACTGAAGCTTTCTTT | CASSQPGQGRNTEAFF | 16 | - | TRBJ1-1 | TRBD1 | TRBV6-1